The subject of this entry is one TCR beta chain. This sample stems from a study of T cell responses to AZD1222 COVID-19 vaccine. Assay: immunoSEQ multiplex PCR; the TCRdb copy retains only in-frame clones and omits some. The repertoire holds some 140,000 clones, 88% seen once, with around 3% in the top ten. This CDR3 comprises 14 residues. Germline assignment: CDR1 ENHRY and CDR2 SYGVKD. Deletions cut 6 bases from V and 3 bases from J, with 15 bases between. This specimen consisted of peripheral blood, obtained on day 0 of AZD1222 vaccination. V is TRBV10-3 and J is TRBJ2-7; D tentatively reads TRBD1 or TRBD2 (5 bases each). This TCR was recovered from an adult in good health. The CDR3 nucleotides are TGTGCCATCAGGTCGGGGCTCCTAAACTACGAGCAGTACTTC. This codes for CAIRSGLLNYEQYF.